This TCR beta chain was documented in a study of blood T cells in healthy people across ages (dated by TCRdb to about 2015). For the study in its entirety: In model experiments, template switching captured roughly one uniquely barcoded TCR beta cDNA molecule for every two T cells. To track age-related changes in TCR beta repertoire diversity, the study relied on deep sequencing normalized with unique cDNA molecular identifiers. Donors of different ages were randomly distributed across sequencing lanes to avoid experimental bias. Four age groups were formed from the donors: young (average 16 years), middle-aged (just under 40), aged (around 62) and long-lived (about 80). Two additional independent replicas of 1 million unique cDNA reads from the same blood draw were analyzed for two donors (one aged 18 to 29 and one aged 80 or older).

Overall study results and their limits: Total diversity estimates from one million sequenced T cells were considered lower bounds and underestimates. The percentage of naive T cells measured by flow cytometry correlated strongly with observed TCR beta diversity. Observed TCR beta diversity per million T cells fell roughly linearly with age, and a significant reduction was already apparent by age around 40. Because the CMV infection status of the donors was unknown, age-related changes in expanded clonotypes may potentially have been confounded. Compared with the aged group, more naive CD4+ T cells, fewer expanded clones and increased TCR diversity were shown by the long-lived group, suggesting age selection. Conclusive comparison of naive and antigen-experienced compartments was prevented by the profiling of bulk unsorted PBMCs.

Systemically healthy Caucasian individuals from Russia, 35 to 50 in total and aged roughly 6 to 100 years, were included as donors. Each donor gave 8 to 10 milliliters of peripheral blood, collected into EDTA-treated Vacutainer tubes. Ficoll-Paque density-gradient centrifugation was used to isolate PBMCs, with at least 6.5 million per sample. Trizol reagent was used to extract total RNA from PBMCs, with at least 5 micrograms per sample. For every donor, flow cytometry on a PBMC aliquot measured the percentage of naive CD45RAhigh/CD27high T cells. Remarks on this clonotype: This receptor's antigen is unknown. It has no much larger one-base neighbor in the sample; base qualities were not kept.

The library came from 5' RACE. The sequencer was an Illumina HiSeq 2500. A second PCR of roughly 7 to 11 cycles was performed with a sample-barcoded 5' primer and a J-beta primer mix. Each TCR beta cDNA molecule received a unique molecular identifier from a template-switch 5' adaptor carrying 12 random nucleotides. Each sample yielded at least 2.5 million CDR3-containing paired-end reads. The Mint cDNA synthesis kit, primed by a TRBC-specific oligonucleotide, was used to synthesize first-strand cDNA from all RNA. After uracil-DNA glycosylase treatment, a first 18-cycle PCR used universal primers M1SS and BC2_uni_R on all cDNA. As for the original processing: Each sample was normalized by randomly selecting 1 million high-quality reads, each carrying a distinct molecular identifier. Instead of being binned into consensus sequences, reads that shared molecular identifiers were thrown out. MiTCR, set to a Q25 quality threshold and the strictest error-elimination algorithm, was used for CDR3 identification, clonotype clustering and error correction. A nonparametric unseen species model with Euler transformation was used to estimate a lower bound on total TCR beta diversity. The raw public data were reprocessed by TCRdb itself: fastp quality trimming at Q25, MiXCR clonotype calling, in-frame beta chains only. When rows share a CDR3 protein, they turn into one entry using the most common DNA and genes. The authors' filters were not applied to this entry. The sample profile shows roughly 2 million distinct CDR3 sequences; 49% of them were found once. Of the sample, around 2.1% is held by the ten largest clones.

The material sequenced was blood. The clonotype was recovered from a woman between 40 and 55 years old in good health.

The nucleotides read TGTGCCAGCAGTGCGACTGAGACCCAGTACTTC. Its translation is CASSATETQYF. The chain links TRBV28 with TRBJ2-5; the D gene lacks a confident call. Inclusive of the bounding cysteine and phenylalanine, the CDR3 is 11 residues long. Only the CDR3 part of the read is kept: 33 bases, read in frame from the first base. Via the germline V gene, CDR1 is MDHEN and CDR2 SYDVKM. Trimming takes 5 bases from V and 5 bases from J, and the germline ends sit 6 bases apart.